The clone carrying this TCR beta chain was detected once. This entry is derived from a study of blood T cell repertoires in COVID-19. Study details: From the United States, Italy and Spain came samples of acute and convalescent COVID-19. In each case, the material was cDNA or gDNA derived from T cells, B-cell-depleted T cells, or PBMCs.

There are 15 residues in the CDR3. J gave up 6 bases and V 0 bases, and 6 bases lay outside the gene matches. The V gene's germline CDR1 is SGHRS and CDR2 YFSETQ. Authors' processing steps: How many nucleated cells were present was estimated from reference gene primer amplification. Clones were sequenced by immunoSEQ multiplex PCR, and TCRdb holds only the in-frame ones, with some missing. That table gives V, J and clone size, and the DNA gave D and trimming. This table holds 85,000 to 130,000 clones, more than 80% found once. Sequenced input: peripheral blood. This sequence was found in a woman aged 55-70 years with acute or convalescent COVID-19. This chain joins TRBV5-1 and TRBJ2-7, with TRBD2 identical over 10 bases. The CDR3 bases are TGCGCCAGCAGCTTGGCTAGCGGGAGATCCGGCGAGCAGTACTTC. Its protein product is CASSLASGRSGEQYF.